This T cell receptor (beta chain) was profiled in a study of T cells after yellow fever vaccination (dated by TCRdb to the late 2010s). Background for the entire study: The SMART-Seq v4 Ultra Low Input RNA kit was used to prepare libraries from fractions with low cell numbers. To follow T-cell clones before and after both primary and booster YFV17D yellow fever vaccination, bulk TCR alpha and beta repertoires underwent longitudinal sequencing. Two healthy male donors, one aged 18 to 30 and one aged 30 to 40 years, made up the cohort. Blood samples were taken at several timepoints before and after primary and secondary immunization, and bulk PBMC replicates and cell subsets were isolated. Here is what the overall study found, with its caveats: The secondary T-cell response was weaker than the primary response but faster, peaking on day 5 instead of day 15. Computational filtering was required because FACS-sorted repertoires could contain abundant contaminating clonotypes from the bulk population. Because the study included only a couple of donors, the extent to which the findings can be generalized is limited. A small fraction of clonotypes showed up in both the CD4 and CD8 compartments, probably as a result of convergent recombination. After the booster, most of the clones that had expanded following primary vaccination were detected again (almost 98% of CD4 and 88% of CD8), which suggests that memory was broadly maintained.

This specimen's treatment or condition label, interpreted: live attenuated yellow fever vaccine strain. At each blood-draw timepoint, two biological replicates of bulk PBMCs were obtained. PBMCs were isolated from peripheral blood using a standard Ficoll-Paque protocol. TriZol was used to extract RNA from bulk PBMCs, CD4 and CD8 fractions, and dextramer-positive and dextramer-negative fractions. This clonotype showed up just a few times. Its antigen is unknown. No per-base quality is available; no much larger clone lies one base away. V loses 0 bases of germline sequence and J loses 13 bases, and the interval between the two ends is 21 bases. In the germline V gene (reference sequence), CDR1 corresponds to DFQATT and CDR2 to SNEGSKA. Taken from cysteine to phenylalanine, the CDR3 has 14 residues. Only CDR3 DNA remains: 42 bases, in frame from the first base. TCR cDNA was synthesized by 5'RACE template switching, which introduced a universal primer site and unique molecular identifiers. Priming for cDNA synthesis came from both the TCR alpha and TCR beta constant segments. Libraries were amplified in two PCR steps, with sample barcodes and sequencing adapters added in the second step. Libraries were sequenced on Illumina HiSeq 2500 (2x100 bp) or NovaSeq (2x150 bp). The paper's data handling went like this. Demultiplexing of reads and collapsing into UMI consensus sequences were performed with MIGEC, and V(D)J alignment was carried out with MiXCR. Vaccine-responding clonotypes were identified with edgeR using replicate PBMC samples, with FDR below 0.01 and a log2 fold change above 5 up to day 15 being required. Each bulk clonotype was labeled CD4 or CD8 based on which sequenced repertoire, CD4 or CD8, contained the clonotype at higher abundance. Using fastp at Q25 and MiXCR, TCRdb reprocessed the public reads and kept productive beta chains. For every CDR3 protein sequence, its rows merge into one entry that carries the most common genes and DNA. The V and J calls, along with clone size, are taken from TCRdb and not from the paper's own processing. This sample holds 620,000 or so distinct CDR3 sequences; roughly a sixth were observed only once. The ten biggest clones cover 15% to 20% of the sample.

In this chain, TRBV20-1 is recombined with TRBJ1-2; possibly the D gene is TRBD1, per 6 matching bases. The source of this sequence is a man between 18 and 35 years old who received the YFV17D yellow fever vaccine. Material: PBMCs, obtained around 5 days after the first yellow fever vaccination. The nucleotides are TGCAGTGCTAGAGATCAATACAGGGTAGTGAATCCCACCTTC. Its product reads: CSARDQYRVVNPTF.